The following is a TCR beta chain sequence with its context. The data originate from a study of blood T cell repertoires in COVID-19. Across about two dozen US areas, participants ranged in age from about 18 to 90 years. Produced via immunoSEQ multiplex PCR; TCRdb's table is partial and in-frame only. The table lists fewer than 350,000 clones, around 90% of them singletons. The V and J ends lost 2 bases and 6 bases respectively, with 10 bases between them. The CDR3 has 14 residues. Per germline, CDR1 KGHSH and CDR2 LQKENI. The TCR comes from a woman aged 55-70 years in a cohort exposed to, infected with or recovered from COVID-19 (not recorded which). Sequencing input: PBMCs or T cells enriched from blood (not recorded which). The V gene is TRBV18, the J gene TRBJ1-4; D perhaps matches TRBD1 (5 bases). CDR3 sequence: CASSPGAGHEKLFF. The CDR3 DNA follows: TGTGCCAGCTCACCAGGGGCCGGACATGAAAAACTGTTTTTT. Full variable domain (rest looked up from reference TRBV18 and TRBJ1-4): NAGVMQNPRHLVRRRGQEARLRCSPMKGHSHVYWYRQLPEEGLKFMVYLQKENIIDESGMPKERFSAEFPKEGPSILRIQQVVRGDSAAYFCASSPGAGHEKLFFGSGTQLSVL.